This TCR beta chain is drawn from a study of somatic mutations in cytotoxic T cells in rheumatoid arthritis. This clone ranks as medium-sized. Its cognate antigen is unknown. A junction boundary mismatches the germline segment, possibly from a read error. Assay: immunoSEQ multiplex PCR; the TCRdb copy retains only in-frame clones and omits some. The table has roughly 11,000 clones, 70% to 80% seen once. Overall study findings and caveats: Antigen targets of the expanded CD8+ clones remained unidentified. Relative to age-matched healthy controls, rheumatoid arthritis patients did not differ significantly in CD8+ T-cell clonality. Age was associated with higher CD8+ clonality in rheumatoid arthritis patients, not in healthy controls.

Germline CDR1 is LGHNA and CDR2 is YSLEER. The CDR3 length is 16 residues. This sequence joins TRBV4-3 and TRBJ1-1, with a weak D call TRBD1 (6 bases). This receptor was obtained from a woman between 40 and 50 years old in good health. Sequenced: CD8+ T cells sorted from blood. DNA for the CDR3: TGCGCCAGCAGCCAAGATGGTAAGGGGACAAACAATGAAGCTTTCTTT. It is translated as CASSQDGKGTNNEAFF.